The source of this TCR beta chain is a study of blood T cell repertoires in COVID-19. Study-wide context: Sample material is recorded as cDNA or gDNA derived from T cells, B-cell-depleted T cells, or PBMCs.

Original handling: Counts of nucleated cells, estimated from reference gene primer amplification, were obtained. Assay: immunoSEQ multiplex PCR; the TCRdb copy retains only in-frame clones and omits some. That table furnishes V, J and clone size, whereas the DNA furnished D and trimming. The sample yields about 140,000 clones, 75% to 90% seen once. The CDR3 contains 16 residues. Trimming removed 1 base from V and 9 bases from J; junction bases left unmatched: 15. The V gene's germline CDR1 is SGHNT and CDR2 YYREEE (reference sequence). The receptor comes from a woman aged 80 or over with acute or convalescent COVID-19. The V call is TRBV5-4, the J call TRBJ1-1; TRBD1 aligns across 7 bases. Sequencing used peripheral blood. CDR3 loop: CASSLQGGVKFRKAFF. The CDR3 DNA is TGTGCCAGCAGCTTGCAGGGGGGCGTCAAGTTTCGGAAAGCTTTCTTT. Variable domain in full (rest from reference TRBV5-4 and TRBJ1-1): ETGVTQSPTHLIKTRGQQVTLRCSSQSGHNTVSWYQQALGQGPQFIFQYYREEENGRGNFPPRFSGLQFPNYSSELNVNALELDDSALYLCASSLQGGVKFRKAFFGQGTRLTVV.